A single sample gave rise to the 28 T cell receptor beta chains below, sequenced in a study of OX40 agonist ivuxolimab in advanced cancers. Here immunoSEQ multiplex PCR was the method, and the copy in TCRdb shows in-frame clones only, minus some. The sample carries roughly 80,000 clones, roughly 91% recorded once. Sequencing was performed on CD4+ or CD8+ T cells sorted from blood, taken in a trial of the OX40 agonist ivuxolimab. The receptors originated from an adult with an advanced solid tumor such as melanoma, head and neck, liver or kidney cancer.

CDR3 region: CASSPEGSREKLFF. CDR3 sequence (DNA): TGTGCCAGCAGCCCTGAAGGGTCCAGGGAAAAACTGTTTTTT. The V call is TRBV7-9, the J call TRBJ1-4; no reliable D call. V lost 5 bases and J lost 8, with 15 bases in between. This CDR3 is 14 amino acids long. Germline V gene lookup returns CDR1 SEHNR and CDR2 FQNEAQ (reference sequence).

This clone was seen a handful of times. V usage is TRBV21-1 and J usage is TRBJ1-6. TRBV21-1 is a pseudogene. This CDR3 is 15 amino acids long. The CDR3: CASSPRRPLDSPLHF. In DNA form, the CDR3 reads TGTGCCAGCAGCCCGCGAAGGCCTTTGGATTCACCCCTCCACTTT.

The V call is TRBV5-1, the J call TRBJ2-1, with D possibly matching TRBD1 (5 bases). The CDR3 runs to 16 residues. Germline-derived CDR1 and CDR2 are SGHRS and YFSETQ. Trimming took 1 base from V and 1 from J, leaving 12 bases between them. The CDR3 sequence is CASSLRGRSSYNEQFF. In nucleotides, the CDR3 is TGCGCCAGCAGCTTGAGGGGCCGTTCATCCTACAATGAGCAGTTCTTC.

Only a few counts were recorded for this clone. The rearrangement joins TRBV28 to TRBJ1-1; D unresolved. Trimming cost V 7 bases and J 2 bases, with 8 bases left between them. This CDR3 has 12 amino acids. Germline CDR1 reads MDHEN; CDR2 reads SYDVKM. The CDR3 DNA reads TGTGCCAGCAATCGGCGTAACACTGAAGCTTTCTTT. Residues: CASNRRNTEAFF.

V is TRBV21-1 and J is TRBJ1-2; the listed D gene, TRBD1, was not tested against the DNA. TRBV21-1 is an annotated pseudogene. The CDR3 consists of 19 residues. Written as DNA, the CDR3 is TGTGCCAGCAGCAAAGAGTTTGCGGGGACAGGGACCTCCTACTATGGCTACACCTTC. Translation gives CASSKEFAGTGTSYYGYTF.

This clone appeared a single time. This rearrangement joins TRBV5-1 to TRBJ1-3; 9 bases align to TRBD1. The trim removed 10 bases at V and 3 bases at J, leaving 8 bases unmatched. The CDR3 extends over 14 amino acids. Germline V lookup: CDR1 SGHRS, CDR2 YFSETQ. This chain's CDR3 is CACRDRAFGNTIYF. In nucleotides, the CDR3 is TGCGCCTGTCGGGACAGGGCGTTTGGAAACACCATATATTTT.

The chain carries TRBV6-1 and TRBJ2-7, with 14 positions matching TRBD2. V trimming: 2 bases; J trimming: 2 bases; junction bases outside the gene matches: 2. The CDR3 runs 16 residues. Germline CDR1 MNHNS, CDR2 SASEGT. The CDR3 region is CASSEKGLAGAYEQYF. The CDR3, as DNA: TGTGCCAGCAGTGAAAAGGGACTAGCGGGAGCCTACGAGCAGTACTTC.

This chain links TRBV21-1 with TRBJ2-3; TRBD2 is taken as the D call from the table, unchecked against the DNA. TRBV21-1 is designated a pseudogene. The CDR3 length is 15 residues. The CDR3 here is CASSLRTSGTDTQYF. CDR3 DNA: TGTGCCAGCAGCCTCCGGACTAGCGGCACAGATACGCAGTATTTT.

This clone was recorded once. CDR3 in amino acids: CAWGPSGNTIYF. The CDR3 nucleotides are TGTGCCTGGGGTCCGTCTGGAAACACCATATATTTT. This chain connects TRBV30 to TRBJ1-3; D is uncertain. From germline, CDR1 is GTSNPN and CDR2 SVGIG (reference sequence). Trimming removed 5 bases from V and 1 base from J, with 6 bases in between. This CDR3 comprises 12 residues. Complete variable domain (other parts from reference TRBV30 and TRBJ1-3): SQTIHQWPATLVQPVGSPLSLECTVEGTSNPNLYWYRQAAGRGLQLLFYSVGIGQISSEVPQNLSASRPQDRQFILSSKKLLLSDSGFYLCAWGPSGNTIYFGEGSWLTVV.

The gene calls are TRBV6-5 and TRBJ1-1; D may be TRBD1 (5 bases). The germline gives CDR1 MNHEY, CDR2 SVGAGI. The CDR3 is made up of 12 amino acids. Trimming stripped 4 bases from V and 8 bases from J, with 11 bases between. The DNA of the CDR3 is TGTGCCAGCAGTTCCAGGGCAGGCGAAGCTTTCTTT. Translation: CASSSRAGEAFF.

The V and J genes are TRBV6-5 and TRBJ1-1; the D gene is possibly TRBD1 (6 bases). There are 14 residues in the CDR3. Germline CDR1 MNHEY, CDR2 SVGAGI. Trimming pared 6 bases from V and 1 base from J, leaving 12 bases between. DNA of the CDR3: TGTGCCAGCAGGGACACAGGGACGAACACTGAAGCTTTCTTT. It yields the protein CASRDTGTNTEAFF.

V gene TRBV10-3 combines with J gene TRBJ1-6; possible D gene TRBD1, 6 bases. This CDR3 region has 15 residues. Germline CDR1 reads ENHRY; CDR2 reads SYGVKD. V shed 6 bases and J shed 4 bases, with 13 bases lying between them. The CDR3 DNA is TGTGCCATCAGCTCGGGACAAGTTTATAATTCACCCCTCCACTTT. This sequence encodes CAISSGQVYNSPLHF.

The V call is TRBV6-1, the J call TRBJ1-2; 8 nucleotides agree with TRBD1. The CDR3 runs to 15 residues. Germline CDR1 MNHNS, CDR2 SASEGT. V shed 3 bases, J shed 3 bases, and the junction held 6 bases outside the gene matches. The CDR3 loop reads CASSDTGGEDYGYTF. The CDR3 region has the DNA TGTGCCAGCAGTGACACAGGGGGAGAGGACTATGGCTACACCTTC.

The chain couples TRBV20-1 to TRBJ2-5, with a possible D match to TRBD2 (5 bases). V lost 6 bases and J lost 7, with 9 bases in between. There are 10 residues in the CDR3. The germline gives CDR1 DFQATT, CDR2 SNEGSKA (reference sequence). The CDR3 DNA reads as TGCAGTGCGGACCGGGGGACCCAGTACTTC. This gives the protein CSADRGTQYF.

A note on this clone: Other DNA sequences in the sample encode the same CDR3. The chain couples TRBV20-1 to TRBJ2-5, with D hard to call. Per the germline V gene, CDR1 is DFQATT and CDR2 is SNEGSKA (reference sequence). This CDR3 contains 10 residues. Between the trimmed V and J ends, which lost 5 bases and 5 bases, there was a span of 6 bases. DNA for the CDR3: TGCAGTGCTGGGCAGGAGACCCAGTACTTC. Translated: CSAGQETQYF.

This chain links TRBV28 with TRBJ1-5; D perhaps matches TRBD1 (5 bases). This CDR3 contains 13 residues. Trimming pared 11 bases from V and 2 bases from J, leaving 13 bases between. Germline values: CDR1 MDHEN, CDR2 SYDVKM. CDR3 region: CALGGGGNQPQHF. The CDR3 nucleotides are TGTGCCCTAGGCGGGGGTGGCAATCAGCCCCAGCATTTT.

V and J are TRBV30 and TRBJ2-1; 12 bases agree with TRBD2. The junction had 9 bases not matched to a gene; V was cut back by 0 bases and J by 9 bases. The CDR3 extends over 16 amino acids. CDR1 GTSNPN and CDR2 SVGIG come from the germline V gene (reference sequence). Here the CDR3 DNA reads TGTGCCTGGAGTGTACGTCGGACTAGCGGGAAGGGTGAGCAGTTCTTC. Translating it yields CAWSVRRTSGKGEQFF.

The J gene is TRBJ1-5, the V gene TRBV19; TRBD1 agrees at 9 bases. The junction had 2 bases not matched to a gene; V was cut back by 5 bases and J by 0 bases. Germline CDR1 is LNHDA and CDR2 is SQIVND (reference sequence). This CDR3 is 15 amino acids long. CDR3: CASSRQGDSNQPQHF. The CDR3 coding sequence is TGTGCCAGTAGTCGACAGGGGGATAGCAATCAGCCCCAGCATTTT.

V gene TRBV19 combines with J gene TRBJ1-2; 8 bases match TRBD1. Germline V gene sequence: CDR1 LNHDA, CDR2 SQIVND (reference sequence). Trimming took 7 bases from V and 3 from J; bases not matched to a gene: 10. This CDR3 has 15 residues. CDR3 residues: CASNEWTGSYYGYTF. Written as DNA, the CDR3 is TGTGCCAGTAATGAATGGACAGGGAGTTACTATGGCTACACCTTC.

The V gene is TRBV5-1, the J gene TRBJ1-2; D unresolved. Trimming pared 0 bases from V and 5 bases from J, leaving 11 bases between. CDR3 length: 14 residues. Germline assignment: CDR1 SGHRS and CDR2 YFSETQ. The chain's CDR3 is CASSLEGGEYGYTF. DNA of the CDR3: TGCGCCAGCAGCTTGGAGGGAGGAGAATATGGCTACACCTTC.

A note on this clone: Without the conserved terminal phenylalanine or tryptophan, this CDR3 likely stems from a read error. The DNA is left out, because the CDR3 cannot be placed on it with certainty; the CDR3 is given as TCRdb lists it. This sequence joins TRBV3-1 (or the pseudogene TRBV3-2) and TRBJ2-7; the listed D gene, TRBD2, was not tested against the DNA. Germline CDR1 reads LGHDT; CDR2 reads YNNKEL (reference sequence). The CDR3 comprises 9 residues, both ends counted. The CDR3 sequence: CASSQVKRL.

The chain joins TRBV7-2 to TRBJ2-4; D is unresolved. Trimming took off 5 bases at V and 5 bases at J, with 10 bases between the two ends. CDR1 is SGHTA, CDR2 FQGNSA, per germline. CDR3 size: 13 residues. The DNA of the CDR3 is TGTGCCAGCAGCCCCCCCGCGGAAAACATTCAGTACTTC. It is translated as CASSPPAENIQYF. Combining the CDR3 with reference TRBV7-2 and TRBJ2-4 gives the whole variable domain GAGVSQSPSNKVTEKGKDVELRCDPISGHTALYWYRQSLGQGLEFLIYFQGNSAPDKSGLPSDRFSAERTGGSVSTLTIQRTQQEDSAVYLCASSPPAENIQYFGAGTRLSVL.

The chain links TRBV6-5 to TRBJ2-7; D ambiguous. This CDR3 has 14 residues. Germline CDR1 and CDR2: MNHEY and SVGAGI. With 2 bases removed from V and 2 bases from J, the gap between germline ends came to 10 bases. The CDR3 is CASSYGSVAYEQYF. DNA of the CDR3: TGTGCCAGCAGTTACGGCTCTGTAGCCTACGAGCAGTACTTC.

This chain joins TRBV2 and TRBJ1-3, with TRBD1 identical over 7 bases. The CDR3 runs to 14 residues. V shed 2 bases and J 4 bases; nucleotides not matched to a gene: 2. CDR1 and CDR2 from the germline V gene are SNHLY and FYNNEI. CDR3 nucleotide sequence: TGTGCCAGCAGTGAAACCAGGGGGGGAAACACCATATATTTT. The encoded protein is CASSETRGGNTIYF.

The chain has TRBV5-5 and TRBJ2-3; the match to TRBD2 covers 7 bases. Per germline, CDR1 SGHKS and CDR2 YYEKEE (reference sequence). Unmatched junction bases numbered 12, after V lost 5 bases and J lost 0 bases. CDR3 length: 17 residues. The CDR3 coding sequence is TGTGCCAGCAGAGCACCGGGACTAACATCTAGCACAGATACGCAGTATTTT. Encoded protein: CASRAPGLTSSTDTQYF.

The chain couples TRBV2 to TRBJ1-2; the D is unclear. V was cut by 5 bases and J by 8 bases, with 12 bases left in between. The germline V gene has CDR1 SNHLY and CDR2 FYNNEI. The CDR3 has 12 amino acids. CDR3 DNA sequence: TGTGCCAGCAGTACCGACAAGGGAGGCTACACCTTC. It encodes CASSTDKGGYTF.

V and J are TRBV7-9 and TRBJ1-1, with D possibly matching TRBD1 (5 bases). The CDR3 sequence is 14 residues long. The germline CDR1 and CDR2 sequences are SEHNR and FQNEAQ (reference sequence). V was clipped by 0 bases and J by 7 bases, with 12 bases between them. CDR3 sequence reads: CASSLAGGGGEAFF. In DNA, the CDR3 is TGTGCCAGCAGCTTAGCGGGGGGAGGCGGTGAAGCTTTCTTT. Combining the CDR3 with reference TRBV7-9 and TRBJ1-1 gives the whole variable domain DTGVSQNPRHKITKRGQNVTFRCDPISEHNRLYWYRQTLGQGPEFLTYFQNEAQLEKSRLLSDRFSAERPKGSFSTLEIQRTEQGDSAMYLCASSLAGGGGEAFFGQGTRLTVV.

V gene TRBV28 combines with J gene TRBJ2-2; 9 bases map to TRBD1. The trim removed 6 bases at V and 3 bases at J, leaving 8 bases unmatched. CDR1 is MDHEN and CDR2 is SYDVKM in the germline V gene. CDR3 length: 16 residues. The CDR3 DNA follows: TGTGCCAGCAGAACGAACAGGGGGCAGGACACCGGGGAGCTGTTTTTT. It translates to CASRTNRGQDTGELFF. The whole variable domain, filled in from reference TRBV28 and TRBJ2-2, reads DVKVTQSSRYLVKRTGEKVFLECVQDMDHENMFWYRQDPGLGLRLIYFSYDVKMKEKGDIPEGYSVSREKKERFSLILESASTNQTSMYLCASRTNRGQDTGELFFGEGSRLTVL.